This T cell receptor beta chain was recorded in a study of T cell repertoires in cytomegalovirus infection. This clonotype was counted many times. What it binds is unknown. Each CDR3 protein is one row after TCRdb ran MiXCR on the reads. The profile shows some 350,000 distinct CDR3 sequences, 34% of them singletons. This CDR3 contains 13 residues. Germline CDR1 LNHDA, CDR2 SQIVND (reference sequence). The trim removed 9 bases at V and 5 bases at J, leaving 6 bases unmatched. This TCR was recovered from a human donor in good health (CMV status not recorded). Some clones in this sample may be carry-over from other donors' samples. V gene TRBV19 combines with J gene TRBJ1-1, with 10 bases that match TRBD1. Sequences were derived from cultured PBMCs, sampled from culture after CMV antigen stimulation. The DNA of the CDR3 is TGTGCCAGCTGGGACAGGGGTGGAACTGAAGCTTTCTTT. Its translation is CASWDRGGTEAFF.